This T cell receptor beta chain was recovered during a study of blood T cell repertoires in COVID-19 (dated by TCRdb to the early 2020s). In the study overall: The collaborator samples originated in the United States, Italy and Spain and spanned the acute and convalescent phases of COVID-19. The prospective study material was composed of cDNA or gDNA derived from T cells, B-cell-depleted T cells, or PBMCs. Deeply sampled blood TCRbeta repertoires from subjects exposed to, actively infected with, or recovered from COVID-19 were included in the dataset. A freely available public database, intended as a resource for researchers studying the immune response to SARS-CoV-2, is where the repertoires were released. Samples were obtained from the ongoing ImmuneRACE study (first 160 participants) and from 1,254 subjects provided by 6 global collaborators. Nearly every sample came with metadata listing a de-identified subject ID, COVID-19 status, age in years and sex. HLA class I and class II types, where available, came from metadata supplied by the sample provider rather than from assay-based typing.

A single count supports this clone. This clone's antigen is unknown. Base qualities are missing; no much larger clone stands one base away. The germline V gene encodes CDR1 SQVTM and CDR2 ANQGSEA. Trimming at the junction amounts to 6 bases on V and 8 bases on J, and the germline ends lie 14 bases apart. From the cysteine through the phenylalanine, the CDR3 covers 12 amino acids. Just the 36-base CDR3 DNA is kept, in frame starting at base 1. The study at large found these results: Clinical and demographic metadata were provided uncurated, with the amount varying by source and participant.

Collaborating institutions collected whole blood in K2EDTA tubes following their own protocols. For TCRbeta analysis, collaborators shipped samples in one of three forms: frozen whole blood, isolated PBMCs, or DNA extracted from either of those sample types. TCRbeta CDR3 regions were amplified from genomic DNA by means of the immunoSEQ Assay, a bias-controlled multiplex PCR. On the authors' methods: The number of nucleated cells in each sample was estimated from the amplification of reference gene primers within the assay. Sequence reads were collapsed and filtered to measure the absolute abundance of every unique TCRbeta CDR3 rearrangement. Productive Simpson clonality was computed per sample as the square root of Simpson's diversity index over productive rearrangements. TCRdb retrieved this table from immuneACCESS and kept in-frame rearrangements only. Not all clones are present; in checked studies, unresolved V genes account for under half, and no reason is known for the remainder. The DNA gave D and trimming, while V, J and clone size come from that table. This sample has under 250,000 clones in its table, and roughly 88% of those were observed once. The ten largest clones represent over 1.1% of the sample.

This receptor chain uses TRBV29-1 and TRBJ2-1; a tentative D match to TRBD2 spans 7 bases. Sequencing was done on a sample of peripheral blood. The sequence derives from an elderly man with acute or convalescent COVID-19. CDR3 region: CSVATGGDEQFF. The sequence in DNA is TGCAGCGTGGCAACGGGGGGCGATGAGCAGTTCTTC.